This TCR beta chain was recorded in a study of blood T cell repertoires in COVID-19. Assignments of participants to cohorts depended upon their own reported clinical history. Original analysis: Estimated nucleated cell counts came from reference gene primer amplification. Sequencing used immunoSEQ multiplex PCR; TCRdb keeps in-frame clones, though not all of them. D and trimming were read from the DNA, whereas the V and J calls and clone size are those reported in that table. The sample has 150,000 to 200,000 clones, around 78% seen once; the top ten hold around 4.8%. Germline V gene data show CDR1 as SGHRS and CDR2 as YFSETQ. This CDR3 spans 14 amino acids. V was shortened by 2 bases and J by 8 bases, with 16 bases between the two germline ends.

The V and J genes are TRBV5-1 and TRBJ1-1; maybe TRBD1 (5 bases). Sequencing used PBMCs or T cells enriched from blood (not recorded which). The sequence came from a woman between 45 and 65 years old who had recovered from COVID-19. For the CDR3, the DNA is TGCGCCAGCAGCTTAGGGGTCGGGCAGCCCGAAGCTTTCTTT. Translated: CASSLGVGQPEAFF.